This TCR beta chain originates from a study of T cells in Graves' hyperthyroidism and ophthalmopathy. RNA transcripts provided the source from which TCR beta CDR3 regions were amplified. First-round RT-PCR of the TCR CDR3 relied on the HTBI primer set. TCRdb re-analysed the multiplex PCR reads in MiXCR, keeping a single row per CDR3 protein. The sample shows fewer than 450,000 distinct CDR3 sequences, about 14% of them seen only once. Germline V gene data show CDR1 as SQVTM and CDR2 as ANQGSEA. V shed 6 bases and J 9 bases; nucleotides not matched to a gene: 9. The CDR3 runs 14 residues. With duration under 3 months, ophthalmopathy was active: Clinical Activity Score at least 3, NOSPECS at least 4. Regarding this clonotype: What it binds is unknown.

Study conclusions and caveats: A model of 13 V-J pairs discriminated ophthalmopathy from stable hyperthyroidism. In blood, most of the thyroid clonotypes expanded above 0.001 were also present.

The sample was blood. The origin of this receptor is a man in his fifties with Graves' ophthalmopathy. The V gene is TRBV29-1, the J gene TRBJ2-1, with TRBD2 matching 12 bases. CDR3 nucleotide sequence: TGCAGCGTGCCGACTAGCGGGAGTTTTAGTGAGCAGTTCTTC. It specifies CSVPTSGSFSEQFF.